This record concerns one T cell receptor (beta chain) sequence. What it binds is unknown. The sample is drawn from a study of T cells in Graves' hyperthyroidism and ophthalmopathy. Active moderate-to-severe ophthalmopathy, Clinical Activity Score at least 3, NOSPECS at least 4, under 3 months' duration. Amplification of TCR beta CDR3 regions was performed using RNA transcripts as template. Using the HTBI primer set, a first-round RT-PCR was run on the TCR CDR3. TCRdb reprocessed the multiplex PCR reads with MiXCR, giving one entry per CDR3 protein. This repertoire shows about 370,000 distinct CDR3 sequences, about 16% found once; its top ten account for approximately 19%. Study conclusions and caveats: Blood samples included most of the expanded thyroid clonotypes exceeding 0.001. The model forecast ophthalmopathy, anticipating it by a median 6.5 months before onset. Ophthalmopathy could be told apart from stable hyperthyroidism with a 13 V-J model.

The V and J ends lost 6 bases and 7 bases, in that order; junction bases with no gene match: 5. This CDR3 is built from 14 residues. Germline-derived CDR1 and CDR2 are MGHDK and SYGVNS. The sequenced sample was blood. The TCR comes from a woman aged 55-70 years with Graves' ophthalmopathy. The J gene is TRBJ1-6, the V gene TRBV25-1, with 8 bases fitting TRBD1. In nucleotides, the CDR3 is TGTGCCAGCAGACAGACAGGGGAAAATTCACCCCTCCACTTT. Translation gives CASRQTGENSPLHF. Drawing the rest from reference TRBV25-1 and TRBJ1-6, the complete variable domain is EADIYQTPRYLVIGTGKKITLECSQTMGHDKMYWYQQDPGMELHLIHYSYGVNSTEKGDLSSESTVSRIRTEHFPLTLESARPSHTSQYLCASRQTGENSPLHFGNGTRLTVT.